A single sample is the source of the 17 T cell receptor beta chains below, sequenced in a study of T cell responses to AZD1222 COVID-19 vaccine. Clones were sequenced by immunoSEQ multiplex PCR, and TCRdb holds only the in-frame ones, with some missing. Among about 190,000 clones listed, around 94% were seen once. The sample was peripheral blood, taken on day 0 of AZD1222 vaccination. All receptors come from an adult in good health.

The V and J genes are TRBV4-3 and TRBJ1-5; a possible D gene is TRBD1 (5 bases). Germline V gene data show CDR1 as LGHNA and CDR2 as YSLEER. The CDR3 runs to 17 residues. V lost 0 bases to trimming and J lost 0 bases, with 12 bases between them. In nucleotides, the CDR3 is TGCGCCAGCAGCCAAGATGTAGGACAACATAGCAATCAGCCCCAGCATTTT. As protein: CASSQDVGQHSNQPQHF.

The J gene is TRBJ2-7, the V gene TRBV11-3; the D gene could be TRBD1 or TRBD2 (7 bases each). The CDR3 contains 14 residues. V dropped 5 bases and J dropped 5 bases, with 16 bases sitting between them. Germline V CDR1 and CDR2: SGHNT, YENEEA. The CDR3 region is CASSRGRGRDEQYF. CDR3 coding DNA: TGTGCCAGCAGCAGGGGGAGGGGGCGCGACGAGCAGTACTTC.

This clone was counted a single time. The chain couples TRBV5-1 to TRBJ1-3, with 7 positions matching TRBD1. V shed 2 bases, J shed 2 bases, and the junction held 7 bases outside the gene matches. The germline CDR1 and CDR2 sequences are SGHRS and YFSETQ. CDR3 length equals 16 residues. The CDR3 DNA sequence: TGCGCCAGCAGCTTCGGGACAGAGATTACTGGAAACACCATATATTTT. This encodes CASSFGTEITGNTIYF. The full variable domain, with the rest looked up from reference TRBV5-1 and TRBJ1-3, is KAGVTQTPRYLIKTRGQQVTLSCSPISGHRSVSWYQQTPGQGLQFLFEYFSETQRNKGNFPGRFSGRQFSNSRSEMNVSTLELGDSALYLCASSFGTEITGNTIYFGEGSWLTVV.

The chain recombines TRBV7-9 with TRBJ1-4; TRBD1 aligns across 7 bases. Germline V gene sequence: CDR1 SEHNR, CDR2 FQNEAQ (reference sequence). Trimming took 7 bases from V and 2 from J; bases not matched to a gene: 19. The CDR3 covers 19 residues. The CDR3 coding sequence is TGTGCCAGCACCTCGGGGCGCCAGGGGGTTACCTTTACTAATGAAAAACTGTTTTTT. Protein product: CASTSGRQGVTFTNEKLFF.

The chain carries TRBV3-1 (or the pseudogene TRBV3-2) and TRBJ2-7, with TRBD1 matching 9 bases. The CDR3 loop spans 15 amino acids. V shed 5 bases and J 0 bases; nucleotides not matched to a gene: 5. CDR1 is LGHDT, CDR2 YNNKEL, per germline (reference sequence). The CDR3 region has the DNA TGTGCCAGCAGCACCCTGGGACAGGGCTCCTACGAGCAGTACTTC. It yields the protein CASSTLGQGSYEQYF.

This clone was observed a single time. J is TRBJ2-1 and V is TRBV11-2; D uncertain. The CDR3 extends over 12 amino acids. Germline assignment: CDR1 SGHAT and CDR2 FQNNGV. V gave up 2 bases and J gave up 14 bases, with 13 bases separating them. The CDR3 protein is CASSLILDGKFF. CDR3 DNA: TGTGCCAGCAGCTTAATCCTGGACGGCAAGTTCTTC.

The rearrangement joins TRBV19 to TRBJ1-2, with D tentatively TRBD1 (6 bases). The germline V gene encodes CDR1 LNHDA and CDR2 SQIVND (reference sequence). The CDR3 sequence is 15 residues long. V lost 6 bases and J lost 8, with 22 bases in between. The CDR3: CASSRGTSDFGGYTF. In DNA form, the CDR3 reads TGTGCCAGTAGCCGAGGGACATCGGACTTCGGAGGCTACACCTTC.

Remarks on this clone: Other DNA sequences of this sample code for an identical CDR3. V is TRBV18 and J is TRBJ2-3, with D unclear. The CDR3 sequence is 12 residues long. Trimming removed 3 bases at V and 0 bases at J, with 1 base between. Germline V gene lookup returns CDR1 KGHSH and CDR2 LQKENI. CDR3 DNA: TGTGCCAGCTCACCTAGCACAGATACGCAGTATTTT. Translating gives CASSPSTDTQYF.

V usage is TRBV6-5 and J usage is TRBJ1-6; D call uncertain. The length of the CDR3 is 14 residues. Germline CDR1 reads MNHEY; CDR2 reads SVGAGI. Trimming left V 7 bases short and J 0 bases short, with 7 bases between. The CDR3 spells CASKQNSYNSPLHF. The CDR3 DNA reads as TGTGCCAGCAAACAGAACTCCTATAATTCACCCCTCCACTTT.

In this sample, this clone turned up once. The chain is built from TRBV9 and TRBJ2-5; D is perhaps TRBD1 (5 bases). The CDR3 runs to 12 residues. The germline V gene has CDR1 SGDLS and CDR2 YYNGEE. The germline V and J ends were trimmed by 3 bases and 3 bases, with 6 bases remaining between them. CDR3 amino acids: CASSETEETQYF. The CDR3 DNA reads as TGTGCCAGCAGCGAGACAGAAGAGACCCAGTACTTC.

This chain connects TRBV28 to TRBJ1-2, with TRBD1 as a possible D gene (6 bases). Germline CDR1 reads MDHEN; CDR2 reads SYDVKM. The CDR3 consists of 11 residues. V lost 10 bases and J 4 bases, leaving 10 bases between the germline ends. In DNA, the CDR3 is TGTGCCACCAAGGGGGGCTATGGCTACACCTTC. It encodes CATKGGYGYTF.

The chain is built from TRBV3-1 (or the pseudogene TRBV3-2) and TRBJ1-1; a weak D match, TRBD1 (5 bases). V dropped 8 bases and J dropped 1 base, with 5 bases sitting between them. This CDR3 spans 11 amino acids. CDR1 LGHDT and CDR2 YNNKEL come from the germline V gene (reference sequence). The CDR3 nucleotides are TGTGCCAGCGGGGGGAACACTGAAGCTTTCTTT. Translated: CASGGNTEAFF.

This chain joins TRBV7-9 and TRBJ1-1; D gene ambiguous. V lost 5 bases and J 1 base, leaving 14 bases between the germline ends. Germline values: CDR1 SEHNR, CDR2 FQNEAQ (reference sequence). This CDR3 is 15 amino acids long. The CDR3, as DNA: TGTGCCAGCAGCCCATACAGTTCTGCGAACACTGAAGCTTTCTTT. Translation: CASSPYSSANTEAFF.

This chain uses TRBV11-3 with TRBJ2-1; 11 nucleotides line up with TRBD1. There are 17 residues in the CDR3. Trimming cost V 5 bases and J 2 bases; bases outside gene matches: 8. Germline V gene sequence: CDR1 SGHNT, CDR2 YENEEA. The CDR3 DNA follows: TGTGCCAGCAGCCTGCGGACAGGGGGCGCAGCCTACAATGAGCAGTTCTTC. It translates to CASSLRTGGAAYNEQFF. Drawing the rest from reference TRBV11-3 and TRBJ2-1, the complete variable domain is EAGVVQSPRYKIIEKKQPVAFWCNPISGHNTLYWYLQNLGQGPELLIRYENEEAVDDSQLPKDRFSAERLKGVDSTLKIQPAELGDSAVYLCASSLRTGGAAYNEQFFGPGTRLTVL.

Only a few counts were recorded for this clone. J is TRBJ1-1 and V is TRBV4-1, with TRBD1 as a possible D gene (5 bases). There are 17 residues in the CDR3. The V end was cut by 1 base, the J end by 0 bases, with 15 bases between. Germline CDR1 and CDR2: MGHRA and YSYEKL. CDR3 loop: CASSQGETGAMNTEAFF. The CDR3, as DNA: TGCGCCAGCAGCCAAGGAGAAACAGGAGCTATGAACACTGAAGCTTTCTTT.

The chain joins TRBV3-1 (or the pseudogene TRBV3-2) to TRBJ2-2; TRBD1 or TRBD2 may be the D gene (5 bases each). The CDR3 length is 16 residues. Trimming left V 3 bases short and J 0 bases short, with 11 bases between. Per germline, CDR1 LGHDT and CDR2 YNNKEL (reference sequence). Written as DNA, the CDR3 is TGTGCCAGCAGCCAGGTGGGACCGGCGAACACCGGGGAGCTGTTTTTT. This translates into CASSQVGPANTGELFF.

This clone has just one count. The chain is built from TRBV15 and TRBJ1-5, with 7 bases that match TRBD1. The CDR3 length is 14 residues. With 5 bases clipped from V and 6 bases from J, the junction kept 7 bases outside the gene matches. Germline lookup yields CDR1 LNHNV and CDR2 YYDKDF (reference sequence). DNA of the CDR3: TGTGCCACCAGCGTCATCAGGGGGGCTCAGCCCCAGCATTTT. As protein: CATSVIRGAQPQHF.